Below are 30 T cell receptor beta chains sequenced from a single sample in a study of T-cell reconstitution after alpha-beta-depleted transplantation in children. The TCRbeta library incorporated unique molecular identifiers. TCRdb called the PCR reads again in MiXCR, with one record for every CDR3 protein. The sample records roughly 220,000 distinct CDR3 sequences, around 11% being singletons. This specimen was PBMCs from the stem cell graft donor, taken from the stem cell graft. The source is a human donor who donated a stem cell graft to a child with acute lymphoblastic leukemia.

V gene TRBV20-1 combines with J gene TRBJ2-1; 8 bases match TRBD2. The CDR3 covers 19 residues. Germline V gene data show CDR1 as DFQATT and CDR2 as SNEGSKA (reference sequence). J lost 8 bases, V lost 8 bases, and 29 bases had no gene match. The DNA of the CDR3 is TGCAGTCGCAGACAAACCCTAGCGGGCGAGAACTTGGGGAGCGATGAGCAGTTCTTC. The encoded protein is CSRRQTLAGENLGSDEQFF.

The table lists this clonotype with many counts. The V gene is TRBV27, the J gene TRBJ2-6; no definite D call. The CDR3 spans 14 residues. Germline CDR1 MNHEY, CDR2 SMNVEV (reference sequence). Trimming pared 5 bases from V and 4 bases from J, leaving 9 bases between. CDR3 amino acids: CASSPTRGANVLTF. The CDR3 nucleotides are TGTGCCAGCAGTCCCACCCGAGGGGCCAACGTCCTGACTTTC. Looking up the rest from reference TRBV27 and TRBJ2-6 gives the full variable domain: EAQVTQNPRYLITVTGKKLTVTCSQNMNHEYMSWYRQDPGLGLRQIYYSMNVEVTDKGDVPEGYKVSRKEKRNFPLILESPSPNQTSLYFCASSPTRGANVLTFGAGSRLTVL.

In its sample, this clonotype was seen a few times. The chain couples TRBV20-1 to TRBJ2-2; TRBD2 aligns across 8 bases. Per the germline V gene, CDR1 is DFQATT and CDR2 is SNEGSKA (reference sequence). V shed 0 bases, J shed 3 bases, and the junction held 15 bases outside the gene matches. The CDR3 consists of 19 residues. The CDR3 loop is CSARDRLGSGVRDTGELFF. As DNA, the CDR3 is TGCAGTGCTAGAGATCGGTTAGGTAGCGGGGTTCGGGACACCGGGGAGCTGTTTTTT.

This clonotype was counted many times. The chain links TRBV29-1 to TRBJ2-3; D is ambiguous. There are 13 residues in the CDR3. Per germline, CDR1 SQVTM and CDR2 ANQGSEA. Trimming removed 6 bases from V and 8 bases from J, with 18 bases in between. Here the CDR3 reads CSVTQNTEGTQYF. Written as DNA, the CDR3 is TGCAGCGTGACACAGAACACCGAAGGTACGCAGTATTTT.

This clonotype was observed a few times. The chain combines TRBV28 with TRBJ2-7; D is perhaps TRBD1 (6 bases). Germline V gene sequence: CDR1 MDHEN, CDR2 SYDVKM. This CDR3 region has 14 residues. Trimming stripped 7 bases from V and 4 bases from J, with 17 bases between. The CDR3 coding sequence is TGTGCCAGCACCAACAGCAGGGGTGGTTACGAGCAGTACTTC. This codes for CASTNSRGGYEQYF.

This clonotype has at least ten counts. The V and J genes are TRBV7-9 and TRBJ1-2, with TRBD1 matching 9 bases. Trimming cost V 10 bases and J 7 bases; bases outside gene matches: 13. Germline lookup yields CDR1 SEHNR and CDR2 FQNEAQ (reference sequence). CDR3 length equals 14 residues. This chain's CDR3 is CAIPSRDREGGYTF. The CDR3 nucleotides read TGTGCCATCCCGTCCCGGGACAGGGAGGGTGGCTACACCTTC.

In this sample, this clonotype turned up many times. CDR3 nucleotide sequence: TGCGCCAGCAGTGAGTTCCTCCGGGACAGGGGGCTTGAAGAAAAACTGTTTTTT. It is translated as CASSEFLRDRGLEEKLFF. The chain combines TRBV10-2 with TRBJ1-4; 12 bases map to TRBD1. CDR3 length: 18 residues. Looked up from germline, CDR1 is WSHSY and CDR2 is SAAADI. Unmatched junction bases numbered 11, after V lost 1 base and J lost 8 bases.

V and J are TRBV24-1 and TRBJ1-5; no firm D call. The CDR3 extends over 14 amino acids. CDR1 is KGHDR and CDR2 is SFDVKD in the germline V gene. V gave up 5 bases and J gave up 2 bases, with 9 bases separating them. CDR3 coding DNA: TGTGCCACCAGTGGGGCCAACCGCAATCAGCCCCAGCATTTT. Translation: CATSGANRNQPQHF.

V is TRBV20-1 and J is TRBJ2-1, with a weak D call TRBD1 (5 bases). CDR1 DFQATT and CDR2 SNEGSKA come from the germline V gene (reference sequence). The CDR3 has 16 residues. The V gene lost 5 bases and the J gene lost 6 bases, with 23 bases spanning the gap. Here the CDR3 reads CSAPKRWKGRANEQFF. The CDR3 nucleotides read TGCAGTGCTCCTAAGAGGTGGAAGGGCAGGGCCAATGAGCAGTTCTTC.

This clonotype was counted many times. The chain uses TRBV10-3 and TRBJ2-5; 13 bases are a match to TRBD2. Trimming removed 3 bases from V and 4 bases from J; junction bases left unmatched: 8. The CDR3 has 17 residues. Germline V CDR1 and CDR2: ENHRY, SYGVKD. CDR3 nucleotide sequence: TGTGCCATCAGTGACACTAGCGGGAGGGCCTCAGGAGAGACCCAGTACTTC. Encoded protein: CAISDTSGRASGETQYF.

There are a few counts of this clonotype. The rearrangement joins TRBV20-1 to TRBJ1-2, with 8 bases lining up with TRBD1. The CDR3 loop spans 12 amino acids. The J segment lost 8 bases and the V segment lost 3 bases, leaving 5 bases of the junction unmatched. The germline V gene encodes CDR1 DFQATT and CDR2 SNEGSKA (reference sequence). CDR3 residues: CSASQGARGYTF. For the CDR3, the DNA is TGCAGTGCTAGTCAGGGGGCGCGAGGCTACACCTTC.

This sequence joins TRBV5-1 and TRBJ2-2, with TRBD1 matching 11 bases. This CDR3 contains 17 residues. V shed 6 bases, J shed 7 bases, and the junction held 14 bases outside the gene matches. From germline, CDR1 is SGHRS and CDR2 YFSETQ. The CDR3 DNA is TGCGCCAGCAAAAACGCCGGGACAGGGGGTTTTGGCGGGGAGCTGTTTTTT. Translating gives CASKNAGTGGFGGELFF.

In its sample, this clonotype was seen many times. This chain joins TRBV29-1 and TRBJ2-2, with 14 bases that match TRBD2. J lost 0 bases, V lost 7 bases, and 7 bases had no gene match. CDR3 length equals 17 residues. Germline V gene sequence: CDR1 SQVTM, CDR2 ANQGSEA. This CDR3 is CSARGLAGDPNTGELFF. Written as DNA, the CDR3 is TGCAGCGCCCGGGGACTAGCGGGGGACCCGAACACCGGGGAGCTGTTTTTT.

In this sample, this clonotype turned up many times. The chain links TRBV12-3 or TRBV12-4 to TRBJ1-1; 7 nucleotides line up with TRBD1. Trimming cost V 3 bases and J 5 bases; bases outside gene matches: 3. The length of the CDR3 is 13 residues. The CDR3 sequence is CASSFPGGTEAFF. CDR3 in DNA: TGTGCCAGCAGTTTCCCAGGGGGGACTGAAGCTTTCTTT.

This clonotype occurred many times. The chain uses TRBV4-3 and TRBJ2-1, with D possibly TRBD2 on 5 matching bases. This CDR3 is built from 15 residues. The ends were cut back, 3 bases at V and 9 bases at J, with 18 bases in the middle. Germline CDR1 is LGHNA and CDR2 is YSLEER. CDR3 sequence reads: CASSQTPQRESEQFF. The CDR3 nucleotides are TGCGCCAGCAGCCAGACGCCTCAGAGGGAGTCTGAGCAGTTCTTC.

This clonotype has ten or more counts. V gene TRBV12-3 or TRBV12-4 combines with J gene TRBJ2-5; 10 bases are shared with TRBD2. With V trimmed by 0 bases and J by 4 bases, 2 bases remained unmatched. This CDR3 comprises 15 residues. The CDR3 spells CASSLAGTSVETQYF. CDR3 DNA: TGTGCCAGCAGTTTAGCAGGGACTAGCGTAGAGACCCAGTACTTC.

This clonotype was counted ten times or more. CDR3: CASSTPPSRFF. The CDR3 nucleotides are TGTGCCAGCAGCACCCCGCCAAGTCGGTTCTTC. This chain connects TRBV9 to TRBJ2-1; no definite D call. V was pared by 4 bases and J by 15 bases, with 14 bases between. The CDR3 extends over 11 amino acids. Germline V gene sequence: CDR1 SGDLS, CDR2 YYNGEE.

This clonotype was found many times. The rearrangement uses TRBV20-1 and TRBJ1-4; no definite D call. The germline CDR1 and CDR2 sequences are DFQATT and SNEGSKA (reference sequence). Between the trimmed V and J ends, which lost 6 bases and 0 bases, there was a span of 2 bases. The CDR3 is 11 amino acids. The CDR3 DNA sequence: TGCAGTGCCGCAACTAATGAAAAACTGTTTTTT. Protein product: CSAATNEKLFF.

The V and J genes are TRBV5-1 and TRBJ1-4, with a tentative D call TRBD1 (5 bases). The CDR3 contains 14 residues. CDR1 and CDR2 (germline): SGHRS, YFSETQ. V was clipped by 4 bases and J by 4 bases, with 11 bases between them. The CDR3 protein is CASSEGRNNEKLFF. CDR3 sequence (DNA): TGCGCCAGCAGCGAGGGACGGAATAATGAAAAACTGTTTTTT.

This clonotype was seen repeatedly, ten times or more. J is TRBJ2-3 and V is TRBV7-2, with a tentative D call TRBD1 (6 bases). The germline V gene encodes CDR1 SGHTA and CDR2 FQGNSA. The CDR3 runs to 15 residues. V was pared by 3 bases and J by 4 bases, with 14 bases between. The CDR3, as DNA: TGTGCCAGCAGCTTGCAATGGGGGCCCGCAGATACGCAGTATTTT. Its protein product is CASSLQWGPADTQYF.

This clonotype was seen ten or more times. This chain uses TRBV29-1 with TRBJ2-3; maybe TRBD2 (6 bases). Between the trimmed V and J ends, which lost 3 bases and 1 base, there was a span of 11 bases. CDR3 length: 14 amino acids. Germline V gene sequence: CDR1 SQVTM, CDR2 ANQGSEA. CDR3 sequence (DNA): TGCAGCGTTGACGCGGGACTCCGCACAGATACGCAGTATTTT. Translating gives CSVDAGLRTDTQYF.

Ten or more counts support this clonotype. The chain carries TRBV5-1 and TRBJ2-7; TRBD2 agrees at 7 bases. V dropped 0 bases and J dropped 2; count of bases not matched to a gene: 8. Germline V CDR1 and CDR2: SGHRS, YFSETQ. The CDR3 is 16 residues long. CDR3 loop: CASSLERSSGPYEQYF. The DNA of the CDR3 is TGCGCCAGCAGCTTGGAGCGGTCTAGCGGCCCCTACGAGCAGTACTTC.

This clonotype was picked up many times. The rearrangement joins TRBV20-1 to TRBJ1-6; D may be TRBD1 (6 bases). The CDR3 loop spans 14 amino acids. Germline-derived CDR1 and CDR2 are DFQATT and SNEGSKA (reference sequence). V lost 3 bases and J lost 3, with 9 bases in between. The CDR3 sequence: CSARTGNYNSPLHF. In nucleotides, the CDR3 is TGCAGTGCTAGGACAGGAAACTATAATTCACCCCTCCACTTT.

The chain employs TRBV19 and TRBJ1-2, with D hard to call. The CDR3 extends over 15 amino acids. CDR1 and CDR2 (germline): LNHDA, SQIVND (reference sequence). Trimming shortened V by 5 bases and J by 6 bases, and 19 bases separated the two germline ends. CDR3 nucleotide sequence: TGTGCCAGTAGTCCCCTGTTTTCGACCGGCGATGGCTACACCTTC. It codes for CASSPLFSTGDGYTF.

This chain uses TRBV6-5 with TRBJ2-4, with 9 positions matching TRBD2. The V gene end was trimmed by 5 bases and the J gene end by 0 bases; junction bases not matched to a gene: 11. CDR1 and CDR2 (germline): MNHEY, SVGAGI. The CDR3 has 18 residues. This CDR3 reads CASSILVLAGRAKNIQYF. The CDR3, as DNA: TGTGCCAGCAGTATACTCGTACTAGCGGGCAGAGCCAAAAACATTCAGTACTTC.

In the case of this clonotype: A much larger clone differs by one base, so this may be a read error. J is TRBJ2-1 and V is TRBV20-1; 14 positions match TRBD2. The germline V gene has CDR1 DFQATT and CDR2 SNEGSKA (reference sequence). CDR3 size: 16 residues. CDR3 in amino acids: CTARARTSGGIEEQFF. In DNA, the CDR3 is TGCACTGCTAGGGCCCGGACTAGCGGGGGGATAGAAGAGCAGTTCTTC.

The chain combines TRBV30 with TRBJ1-1; tentatively, D is TRBD1 (6 bases). Germline V gives CDR1 GTSNPN, CDR2 SVGIG (reference sequence). This CDR3 comprises 16 residues. V dropped 2 bases and J dropped 0 bases, with 16 bases sitting between them. The CDR3 spells CAWSKPRGWVNTEAFF. Written as DNA, the CDR3 is TGTGCCTGGAGTAAACCCAGGGGCTGGGTGAACACTGAAGCTTTCTTT.

This clonotype was seen many times. The rearrangement uses TRBV13 and TRBJ2-1; tentatively, D is TRBD1 (6 bases). Germline V gene sequence: CDR1 PRHDT, CDR2 FYEKMQ (reference sequence). V lost 4 bases and J 8 bases, leaving 9 bases between the germline ends. This CDR3 contains 12 residues. The CDR3 protein is CASSWGRDEQFF. CDR3 DNA: TGTGCCAGCAGCTGGGGGCGCGATGAGCAGTTCTTC.

The count of this clonotype is one. The rearrangement uses TRBV7-9 and TRBJ2-7; D is unresolved. V shed 5 bases and J shed 6 bases, with 14 bases lying between them. Germline lookup yields CDR1 SEHNR and CDR2 FQNEAQ (reference sequence). The CDR3 sequence is 13 residues long. CDR3 residues: CASSTGPPGEQYF. The DNA of the CDR3 is TGTGCCAGCAGCACCGGGCCCCCCGGCGAGCAGTACTTC.

The count of this clonotype is one. A read error is possible here, since a much larger clone lies one base away. V is TRBV11-2 and J is TRBJ2-2; D is uncertain. The CDR3 extends over 19 amino acids. Looked up from germline, CDR1 is SGHAT and CDR2 is FQNNGV. V lost 5 bases and J lost 5, with 27 bases in between. CDR3 region: CASSTSRWTRKFVTGELFF. The CDR3 DNA follows: TGTGCCAGCAGCACCTCCCGATGGACCAGGAAGTTTGTGACCGGGGAGCTGTTTTTT.